This TCR beta chain originates from a study of CD8+ T cells in alopecia areata. The authors extracted RNA and reverse transcribed it into cDNA as the sequencing template. The repertoire was sequenced with immunoSEQ multiplex PCR; TCRdb's copy has only in-frame clones and lacks some. The sample lists some 150,000 clones; 62% were seen once. Germline V gives CDR1 LNHNV, CDR2 YYDKDF (reference sequence). V lost 6 bases to trimming and J lost 0 bases, with 9 bases between them. This CDR3 contains 14 residues. The chain couples TRBV15 to TRBJ2-4; D call uncertain. Sequencing was carried out using CD8+ T cells sorted from blood. This receptor was identified in a human donor in good health. The DNA for the CDR3 is TGTGCCACCAGTTCGGGTCTAGCCAAAAACATTCAGTACTTC. Residues: CATSSGLAKNIQYF.